The 9 T cell receptor beta chains listed next were all sequenced from one sample in a study of patients and donors after allogeneic stem cell transplantation. TCRdb re-called the RT-PCR reads with MiXCR, one entry per CDR3 protein. Among 110,000 or so distinct CDR3 sequences listed, roughly 35% were seen once. What was sequenced was blood, either unsorted or a sorted T cell fraction (not recorded which). These receptors were obtained from a human donor who was either an allogeneic HSCT recipient or a stem cell or donor lymphocyte infusion donor (not recorded which). It is not recorded whose cells these are; they may come from a transplant donor.

The genes are TRBV28 and TRBJ1-5, with D unresolved. Germline V CDR1 and CDR2: MDHEN, SYDVKM. Between the trimmed V and J ends, which lost 3 bases and 7 bases, there was a span of 10 bases. This CDR3 is built from 13 residues. CDR3 nucleotide sequence: TGTGCCAGCAGTTTTGGGGATATCCAGCCCCAGCATTTT. This encodes CASSFGDIQPQHF.

CDR3 in DNA: TGCGCCAGCAGCCTCAGCCTCCAAGGCACCGGGGAGCTGTTTTTT. Protein sequence: CASSLSLQGTGELFF. V gene TRBV4-3 combines with J gene TRBJ2-2, with D hard to call. Germline-derived CDR1 and CDR2 are LGHNA and YSLEER. The CDR3 spans 15 residues. V lost 4 bases to trimming and J lost 4 bases, with 13 bases between them.

Here the CDR3 DNA reads TGCGCCAGCAGCTACGGACTAGCGCCCACCGGGGAGCTGTTTTTT. Translating gives CASSYGLAPTGELFF. V and J are TRBV5-1 and TRBJ2-2; 9 nucleotides align to TRBD2. Germline trimming cut 3 bases from V and 4 bases from J; bases unmatched to any gene: 4. CDR3 length: 15 amino acids. Per the germline V gene, CDR1 is SGHRS and CDR2 is YFSETQ.

Here the CDR3 DNA reads TGCAGTGCTAGAGATATAGCGGGAGACTACAATGAGCAGTTCTTC. It encodes CSARDIAGDYNEQFF. The gene calls are TRBV20-1 and TRBJ2-1; 9 bases match TRBD2. The germline V gene encodes CDR1 DFQATT and CDR2 SNEGSKA (reference sequence). V shed 0 bases, J shed 3 bases, and the junction held 3 bases outside the gene matches. The CDR3 loop spans 15 amino acids.

There are a few counts of this clonotype. This chain joins TRBV20-1 and TRBJ1-2, with 7 positions matching TRBD1. CDR3 length: 11 residues. V shed 6 bases, J shed 8 bases, and the junction held 6 bases outside the gene matches. Germline-derived CDR1 and CDR2 are DFQATT and SNEGSKA (reference sequence). The CDR3 protein is CSARQGYGYTF. For the CDR3, the DNA is TGCAGTGCACGACAGGGTTACGGCTACACCTTC.

This chain uses TRBV6-5 with TRBJ1-2, with D possibly being TRBD1 (5 bases). The V gene lost 6 bases and the J gene lost 6 bases, with 20 bases spanning the gap. From germline, CDR1 is MNHEY and CDR2 SVGAGI. There are 15 residues in the CDR3. CDR3 region: CASSSRTTALNGYTF. The CDR3 DNA is TGTGCCAGCAGCTCCCGGACAACCGCCCTAAATGGCTACACCTTC.

The gene calls are TRBV4-2 and TRBJ2-7, with D uncertain. This CDR3 spans 11 amino acids. CDR1 is LGHNA and CDR2 is YNFKEQ in the germline V gene. The V end was cut by 0 bases, the J end by 10 bases, with 7 bases between. The CDR3 region is CASSQEGYQYF. CDR3 in DNA: TGTGCCAGCAGCCAAGAAGGTTACCAGTACTTC.

This clonotype was recorded a few times. This chain uses TRBV5-1 with TRBJ1-6, with a tentative D call TRBD1 (5 bases). V dropped 1 base and J dropped 13 bases, with 21 bases sitting between them. The CDR3 contains 16 residues. Per the germline V gene, CDR1 is SGHRS and CDR2 is YFSETQ. CDR3 protein: CASSLISAGDGSPLHF. In nucleotides, the CDR3 is TGCGCCAGCAGCTTGATAAGCGCGGGGGACGGCAGTCCCCTCCACTTT.

For the CDR3, the DNA is TGCAGTGCTAGAGATCTAGGACTAGCGAGTTATACGCAGTATTTT. Amino acids: CSARDLGLASYTQYF. This rearrangement joins TRBV20-1 to TRBJ2-3; 9 bases align to TRBD2. Germline CDR1 DFQATT, CDR2 SNEGSKA (reference sequence). The junction had 8 bases not matched to a gene; V was cut back by 0 bases and J by 7 bases. CDR3 length: 15 residues.